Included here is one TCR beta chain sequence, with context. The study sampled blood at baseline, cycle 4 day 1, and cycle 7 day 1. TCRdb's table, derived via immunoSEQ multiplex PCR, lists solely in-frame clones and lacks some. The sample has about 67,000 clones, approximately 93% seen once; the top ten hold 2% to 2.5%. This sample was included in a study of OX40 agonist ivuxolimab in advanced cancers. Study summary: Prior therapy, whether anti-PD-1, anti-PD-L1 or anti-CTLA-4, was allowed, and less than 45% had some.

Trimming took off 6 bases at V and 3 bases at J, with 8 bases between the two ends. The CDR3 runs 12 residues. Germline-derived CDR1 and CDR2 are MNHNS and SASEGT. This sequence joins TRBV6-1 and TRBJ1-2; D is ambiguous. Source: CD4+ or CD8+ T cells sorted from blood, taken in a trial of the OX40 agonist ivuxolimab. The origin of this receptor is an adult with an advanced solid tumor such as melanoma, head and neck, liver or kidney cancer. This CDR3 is CASRDGYYGYTF. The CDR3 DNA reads TGTGCCAGCAGAGACGGATACTATGGCTACACCTTC.